The TCR beta chain described here comes from a study of graft-versus-host responses after intestinal transplantation. Overall study context: After anti-thymocyte globulin induction, recipients took tacrolimus and steroids for three to four years. Whole-study findings and limits: Detection of GvH clones occurred in recipient marrow, and some had their first appearance in ileum or blood.

Clones were sequenced by immunoSEQ multiplex PCR, and TCRdb holds only the in-frame ones, with some missing. This sample yields roughly 5,000 clones, of which roughly 30% are seen a single time; approximately 24% belongs to the top ten. The CDR3 runs to 15 residues. Germline V gene sequence: CDR1 SGHTA, CDR2 FQGNSA. V lost 6 bases and J 2 bases, leaving 16 bases between the germline ends. Only a few counts were recorded for this clone. Investigators plated 200,000 CFSE-labeled responder cells together with 200,000 irradiated stimulator cells labeled with violet dye. CD4 and CD8 responders that proliferated in the reaction were FACS-sorted.

The sample was alloreactive CD8+ T cells from a mixed lymphocyte reaction culture, taken before transplantation. Stated subset: CFSE-low proliferating T cells sorted from roughly six-day pre-transplant mixed lymphocyte reaction (GvH or HvG direction). The receptor's source is a human patient who was an organ donor for intestinal transplantation. The rearrangement joins TRBV7-2 to TRBJ1-1; D possibly corresponds to TRBD1 (5 bases). The CDR3 loop reads CASRPTPTENTEAFF. In DNA form, the CDR3 reads TGTGCCAGCAGACCGACCCCGACAGAAAACACTGAAGCTTTCTTT.